This T cell receptor beta chain was obtained from a study of T cell clones after liver transplantation. Study in general: Tolerant meant at least one year fully off immunosuppression without liver enzymes above twice normal.

This clone was counted once. Deletions cut 3 bases from V and 2 bases from J, with 8 bases between. Germline values: CDR1 SGHAT, CDR2 FQNNGV. The CDR3 consists of 13 residues. The method was immunoSEQ multiplex PCR; TCRdb's version includes in-frame clones alone and lacks a portion of them. The table has around 70,000 clones, roughly 92% seen once. The V and J genes are TRBV11-2 and TRBJ2-7, with D possibly called TRBD1 or TRBD2 (5 bases each). The sample in question was CD4+ T cells from blood, obtained roughly 25 months after liver transplant. This TCR was sampled from a human patient who received a liver transplant. The graft donor may have given rise to some T cells. The CDR3 sequence is CASSFRDPYEQYF. As DNA, the CDR3 is TGTGCCAGCAGCTTCAGGGACCCCTACGAGCAGTACTTC.